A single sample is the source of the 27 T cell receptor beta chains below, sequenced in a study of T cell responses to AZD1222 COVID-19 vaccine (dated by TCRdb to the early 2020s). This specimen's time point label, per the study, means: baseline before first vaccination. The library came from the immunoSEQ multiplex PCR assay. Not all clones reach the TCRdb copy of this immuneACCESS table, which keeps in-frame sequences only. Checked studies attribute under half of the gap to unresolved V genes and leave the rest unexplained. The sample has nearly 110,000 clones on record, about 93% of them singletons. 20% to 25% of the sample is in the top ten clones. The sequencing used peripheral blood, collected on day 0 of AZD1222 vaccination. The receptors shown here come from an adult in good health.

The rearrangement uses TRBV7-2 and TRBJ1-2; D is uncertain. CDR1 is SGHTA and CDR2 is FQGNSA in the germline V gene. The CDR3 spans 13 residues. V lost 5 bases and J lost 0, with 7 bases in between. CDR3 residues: CASSQDPNYGYTF. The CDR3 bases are TGTGCCAGCAGCCAGGACCCTAACTATGGCTACACCTTC. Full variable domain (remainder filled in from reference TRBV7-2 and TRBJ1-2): GAGVSQSPSNKVTEKGKDVELRCDPISGHTALYWYRQSLGQGLEFLIYFQGNSAPDKSGLPSDRFSAERTGGSVSTLTIQRTQQEDSAVYLCASSQDPNYGYTFGSGTRLTVV.

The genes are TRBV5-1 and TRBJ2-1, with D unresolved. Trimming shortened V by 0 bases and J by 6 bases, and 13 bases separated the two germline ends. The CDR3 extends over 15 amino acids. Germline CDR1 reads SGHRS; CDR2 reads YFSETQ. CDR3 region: CASSLVNRITNEQFF. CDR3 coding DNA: TGCGCCAGCAGCTTGGTGAATAGGATTACCAATGAGCAGTTCTTC.

DNA of the CDR3: TGTGCCAGCAGCCCCCAGGGAGGGAACTATGGCTACACCTTC. Its protein is CASSPQGGNYGYTF. This chain joins TRBV9 and TRBJ1-2, with D possibly being TRBD1 (5 bases). Trimming left V 4 bases short and J 2 bases short, with 12 bases between. Germline CDR1 and CDR2: SGDLS and YYNGEE. CDR3 length equals 14 residues.

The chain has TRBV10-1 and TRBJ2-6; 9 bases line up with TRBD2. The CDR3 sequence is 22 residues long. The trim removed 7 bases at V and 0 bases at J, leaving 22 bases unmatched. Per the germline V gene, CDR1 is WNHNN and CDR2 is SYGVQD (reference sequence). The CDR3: CASTEQPGTSNQKASGANVLTF. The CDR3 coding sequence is TGCGCCAGCACCGAGCAGCCCGGGACTAGCAACCAAAAGGCCTCTGGGGCCAACGTCCTGACTTTC.

The CDR3 coding sequence is TGTGCCAAACCTCGGACAGCAAAGTATGGCTACACCTTC. As protein: CAKPRTAKYGYTF. This chain uses TRBV12-5 with TRBJ1-2; perhaps TRBD1 as D (6 bases). Looked up from germline, CDR1 is LGHNT and CDR2 is FRNRAP. This CDR3 region has 13 residues. Filled out from reference TRBV12-5 and TRBJ1-2, the complete variable domain reads DARVTQTPRHKVTEMGQEVTMRCQPILGHNTVFWYRQTMMQGLELLAYFRNRAPLDDSGMPKDRFSAEMPDATLATLKIQPSEPRDSAVYFCAKPRTAKYGYTFGSGTRLTVV.

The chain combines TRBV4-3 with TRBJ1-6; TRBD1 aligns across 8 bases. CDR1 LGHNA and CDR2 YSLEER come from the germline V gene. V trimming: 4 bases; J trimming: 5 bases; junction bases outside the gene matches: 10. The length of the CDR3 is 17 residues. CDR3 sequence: CASSLAAGGSNNSPLHF. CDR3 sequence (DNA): TGCGCCAGCAGCCTTGCTGCAGGGGGCTCAAATAATTCACCCCTCCACTTT.

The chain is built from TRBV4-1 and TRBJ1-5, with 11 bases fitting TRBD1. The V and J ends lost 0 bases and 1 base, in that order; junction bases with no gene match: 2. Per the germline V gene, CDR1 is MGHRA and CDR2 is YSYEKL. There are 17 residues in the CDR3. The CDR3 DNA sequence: TGCGCCAGCAGCCAAGAAGGGACAGGGGGGAGCAATCAGCCCCAGCATTTT. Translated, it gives CASSQEGTGGSNQPQHF.

The CDR3 region is CASYTPLEAFF. The CDR3, as DNA: TGTGCCAGTTATACTCCCCTCGAAGCTTTCTTT. This chain links TRBV6-5 with TRBJ1-1; D is uncertain. V shed 9 bases and J shed 8 bases, with 13 bases lying between them. The CDR3 covers 11 residues. CDR1 and CDR2 from the germline V gene are MNHEY and SVGAGI.

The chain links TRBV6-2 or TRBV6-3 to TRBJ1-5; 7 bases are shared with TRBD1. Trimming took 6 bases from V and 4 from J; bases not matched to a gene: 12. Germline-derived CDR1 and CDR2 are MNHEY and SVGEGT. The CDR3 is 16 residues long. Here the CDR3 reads CASSRAGTANNQPQHF. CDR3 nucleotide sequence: TGTGCCAGCAGCAGGGCGGGGACAGCGAATAATCAGCCCCAGCATTTT.

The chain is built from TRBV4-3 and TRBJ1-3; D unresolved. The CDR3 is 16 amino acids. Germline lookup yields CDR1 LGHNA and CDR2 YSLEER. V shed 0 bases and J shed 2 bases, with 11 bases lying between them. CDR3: CASSQDVAGTGNTIYF. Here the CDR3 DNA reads TGCGCCAGCAGCCAAGATGTCGCTGGAACTGGAAACACCATATATTTT.

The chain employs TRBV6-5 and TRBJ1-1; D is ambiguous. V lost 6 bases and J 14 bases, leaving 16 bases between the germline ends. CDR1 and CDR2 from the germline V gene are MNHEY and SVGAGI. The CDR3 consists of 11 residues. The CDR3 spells CASSGLVPSFF. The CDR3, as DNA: TGTGCCAGCAGCGGGTTGGTACCAAGCTTCTTT.

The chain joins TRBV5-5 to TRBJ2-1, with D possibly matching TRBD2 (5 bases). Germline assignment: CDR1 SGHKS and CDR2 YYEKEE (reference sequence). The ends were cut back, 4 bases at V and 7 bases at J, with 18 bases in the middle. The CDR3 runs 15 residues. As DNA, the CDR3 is TGTGCCAGCAGCGGTAATCGGGGATTGGATAATGAGCAGTTCTTC. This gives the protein CASSGNRGLDNEQFF.

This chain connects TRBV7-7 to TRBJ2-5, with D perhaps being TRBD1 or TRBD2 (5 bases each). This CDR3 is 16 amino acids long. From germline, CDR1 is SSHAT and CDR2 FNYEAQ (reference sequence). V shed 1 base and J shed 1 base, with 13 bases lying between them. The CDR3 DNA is TGTGCCAGCAGCTTAGGTACCGGGACGCCCCAAGAGACCCAGTACTTC. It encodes CASSLGTGTPQETQYF. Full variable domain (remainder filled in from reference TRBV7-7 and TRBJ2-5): GAGVSQSPRYKVTKRGQDVTLRCDPISSHATLYWYQQALGQGPEFLTYFNYEAQPDKSGLPSDRFSAERPEGSISTLTIQRTEQRDSAMYRCASSLGTGTPQETQYFGPGTRLLVL.

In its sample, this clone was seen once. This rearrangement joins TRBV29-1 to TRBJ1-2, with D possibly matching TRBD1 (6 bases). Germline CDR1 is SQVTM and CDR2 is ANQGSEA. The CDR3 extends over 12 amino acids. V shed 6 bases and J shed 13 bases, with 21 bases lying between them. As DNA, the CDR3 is TGCAGCGTCACCGGAGGGGGGGGAAAGGGCACCTTC. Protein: CSVTGGGGKGTF.

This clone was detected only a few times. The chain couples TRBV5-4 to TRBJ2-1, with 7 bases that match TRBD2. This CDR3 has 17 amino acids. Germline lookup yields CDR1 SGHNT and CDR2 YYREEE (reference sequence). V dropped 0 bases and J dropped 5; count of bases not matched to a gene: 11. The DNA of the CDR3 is TGTGCCAGCAGCTTGGGAGTGGGGGGAGGGACCCACAATGAGCAGTTCTTC. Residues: CASSLGVGGGTHNEQFF.

CDR3 region: CASSLAGTYLAFF. The CDR3 nucleotides are TGTGCCAGCAGCCTGGCCGGGACCTACTTAGCTTTCTTT. V and J are TRBV14 and TRBJ1-1; a possible D gene is TRBD1 (5 bases). The germline CDR1 and CDR2 sequences are SGHDN and FVKESK. V gave up 4 bases and J gave up 10 bases, with 16 bases separating them. The CDR3 runs to 13 residues.

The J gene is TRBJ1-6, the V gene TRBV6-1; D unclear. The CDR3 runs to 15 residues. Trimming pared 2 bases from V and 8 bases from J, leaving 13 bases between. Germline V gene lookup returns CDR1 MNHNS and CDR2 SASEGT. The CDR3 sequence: CASSEQEDVYSPLHF. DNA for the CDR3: TGTGCCAGCAGTGAACAGGAGGACGTTTATTCACCCCTCCACTTT.

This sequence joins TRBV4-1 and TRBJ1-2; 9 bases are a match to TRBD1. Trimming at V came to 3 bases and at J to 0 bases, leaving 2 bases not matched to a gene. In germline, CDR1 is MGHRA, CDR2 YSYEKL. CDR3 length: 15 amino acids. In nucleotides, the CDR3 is TGCGCCAGCAGCCAGGGGGACAGGGCTAACTATGGCTACACCTTC. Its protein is CASSQGDRANYGYTF.

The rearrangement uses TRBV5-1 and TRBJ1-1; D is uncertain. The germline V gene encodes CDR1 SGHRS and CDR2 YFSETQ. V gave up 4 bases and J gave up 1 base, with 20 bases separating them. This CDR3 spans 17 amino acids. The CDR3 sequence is CASSPGGRVVRNTEAFF. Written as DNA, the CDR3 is TGCGCCAGCAGCCCCGGAGGGAGGGTTGTAAGGAACACTGAAGCTTTCTTT.

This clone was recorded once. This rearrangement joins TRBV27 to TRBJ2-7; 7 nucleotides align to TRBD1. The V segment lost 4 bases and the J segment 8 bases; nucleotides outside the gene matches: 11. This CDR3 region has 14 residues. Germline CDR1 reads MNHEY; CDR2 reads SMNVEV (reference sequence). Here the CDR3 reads CASSSAGTDFKQYF. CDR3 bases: TGTGCCAGCAGTTCCGCCGGGACAGACTTCAAGCAGTACTTC.

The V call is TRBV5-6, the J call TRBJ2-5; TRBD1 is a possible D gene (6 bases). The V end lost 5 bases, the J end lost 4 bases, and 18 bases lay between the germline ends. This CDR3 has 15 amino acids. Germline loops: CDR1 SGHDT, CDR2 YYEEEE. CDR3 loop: CASSLRDITGETQYF. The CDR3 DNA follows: TGTGCCAGCAGTCTCCGGGACATCACAGGAGAGACCCAGTACTTC. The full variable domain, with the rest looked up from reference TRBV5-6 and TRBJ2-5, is DAGVTQSPTHLIKTRGQQVTLRCSPKSGHDTVSWYQQALGQGPQFIFQYYEEEERQRGNFPDRFSGHQFPNYSSELNVNALLLGDSALYLCASSLRDITGETQYFGPGTRLLVL.

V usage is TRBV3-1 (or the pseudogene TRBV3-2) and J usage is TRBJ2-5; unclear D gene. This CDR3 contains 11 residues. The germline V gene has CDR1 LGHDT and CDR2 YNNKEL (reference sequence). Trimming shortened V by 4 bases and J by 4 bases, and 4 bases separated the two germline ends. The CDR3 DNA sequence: TGTGCCAGCAGCCCAGGAGAGACCCAGTACTTC. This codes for CASSPGETQYF.

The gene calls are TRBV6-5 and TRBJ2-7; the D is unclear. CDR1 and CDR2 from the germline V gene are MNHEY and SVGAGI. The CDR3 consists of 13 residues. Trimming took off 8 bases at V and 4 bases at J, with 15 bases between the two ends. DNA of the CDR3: TGTGCCAGCCGAACCGGGCGCCGATACGAGCAGTACTTC. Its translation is CASRTGRRYEQYF.

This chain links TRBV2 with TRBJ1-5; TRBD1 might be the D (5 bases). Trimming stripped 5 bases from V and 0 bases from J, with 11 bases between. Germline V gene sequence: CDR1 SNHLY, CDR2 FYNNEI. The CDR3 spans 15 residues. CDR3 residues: CASSRGRNSNQPQHF. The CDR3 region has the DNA TGTGCCAGCAGTCGGGGCAGAAATAGCAATCAGCCCCAGCATTTT.

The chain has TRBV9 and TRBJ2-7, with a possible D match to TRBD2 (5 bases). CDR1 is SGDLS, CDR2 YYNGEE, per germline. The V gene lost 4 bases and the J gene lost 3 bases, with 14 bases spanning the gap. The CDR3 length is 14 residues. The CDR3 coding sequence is TGTGCCAGCAGCCCGGGGAACTCCTACTACGAGCAGTACTTC. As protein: CASSPGNSYYEQYF. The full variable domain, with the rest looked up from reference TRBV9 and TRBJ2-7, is DSGVTQTPKHLITATGQRVTLRCSPRSGDLSVYWYQQSLDQGLQFLIQYYNGEERAKGNILERFSAQQFPDLHSELNLSSLELGDSALYFCASSPGNSYYEQYFGPGTRLTVT.

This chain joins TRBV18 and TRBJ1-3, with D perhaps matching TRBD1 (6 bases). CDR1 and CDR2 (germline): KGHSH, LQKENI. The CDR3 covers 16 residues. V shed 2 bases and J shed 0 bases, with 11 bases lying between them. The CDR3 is CASSPGQPNSGNTIYF. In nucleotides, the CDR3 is TGTGCCAGCTCACCAGGACAGCCTAACTCTGGAAACACCATATATTTT.

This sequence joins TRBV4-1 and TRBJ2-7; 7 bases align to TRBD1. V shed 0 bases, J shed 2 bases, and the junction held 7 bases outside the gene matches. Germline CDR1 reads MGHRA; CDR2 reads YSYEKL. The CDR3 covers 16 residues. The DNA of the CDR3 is TGCGCCAGCAGCCAAGAGGGGGACAGTCCCCCCTACGAGCAGTACTTC. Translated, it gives CASSQEGDSPPYEQYF.